This TCR beta chain was sequenced during a study of T cell changes during pregnancy in multiple sclerosis. The assay was immunoSEQ multiplex PCR, and TCRdb's table has in-frame clones only and misses some. Here the sample spans roughly 100,000 clones, about 89% being singletons. The source was peripheral blood, collected before pregnancy. This TCR came from a female donor with multiple sclerosis, enrolled in a pregnancy study.

CDR3: CASSPHWTSGGGLDRQFF. As DNA, the CDR3 is TGTGCCAGCAGCCCCCACTGGACTAGCGGGGGGGGATTGGATAGGCAGTTCTTC. The chain joins TRBV5-8 to TRBJ2-1; 15 nucleotides agree with TRBD2. The junction had 17 bases not matched to a gene; V was cut back by 4 bases and J by 12 bases. This CDR3 is 18 amino acids long. Per the germline V gene, CDR1 is SGHTS and CDR2 is YDEGEE.